One and the same sample provided the 15 T cell receptor beta chains below, sequenced in a study of T cell repertoires in cytomegalovirus infection. TCRdb redid the calling of the reads with MiXCR, one entry per CDR3 protein. The data hold some 300,000 distinct CDR3 sequences, with 9.6% observed a single time. The specimen sequenced was PBMCs. The receptors shown here come from a human donor in good health (CMV status not recorded). Some clones in this sample may be carry-over from other donors' samples.

The genes are TRBV14 and TRBJ2-6, with D possibly TRBD1 on 6 matching bases. Germline-derived CDR1 and CDR2 are SGHDN and FVKESK. V was shortened by 4 bases and J by 0 bases, with 16 bases between the two germline ends. CDR3 length: 18 amino acids. The CDR3 loop is CASSPLGAFHSGANVLTF. The CDR3 DNA reads TGTGCCAGCAGCCCCCTGGGGGCCTTTCACTCTGGGGCCAACGTCCTGACTTTC.

Concerning this clonotype: This could be a read error, since a much larger clone is one nucleotide away. The chain has TRBV4-3 and TRBJ2-5; D perhaps matches TRBD1 (6 bases). Germline assignment: CDR1 LGHNA and CDR2 YSLEER. CDR3 length: 13 residues. The CDR3 here is CASGQGEGGTQYF. The CDR3 nucleotides read TGCGCCAGCGGCCAAGGTGAAGGGGGGACCCAGTACTTC.

The sample holds many counts of this clonotype. J is TRBJ2-6 and V is TRBV27; 8 bases match TRBD1. The length of the CDR3 is 14 residues. Trimming removed 6 bases from V and 5 bases from J; junction bases left unmatched: 3. The germline CDR1 and CDR2 sequences are MNHEY and SMNVEV (reference sequence). CDR3 amino acids: CASSQGARANVLTF. The CDR3 bases are TGTGCCAGCAGCCAGGGGGCTCGGGCCAACGTCCTGACTTTC.

This clonotype was detected only a few times. The chain carries TRBV18 and TRBJ2-5; 7 bases agree with TRBD1. CDR3 length: 13 amino acids. J was trimmed by 5 bases and V by 5 bases; bases with no gene match: 5. Germline V gene lookup returns CDR1 KGHSH and CDR2 LQKENI. The CDR3 DNA is TGTGCCAGCTCATCGGACAGGTCGGAGACCCAGTACTTC. This translates into CASSSDRSETQYF.

This clonotype was seen at least ten times. This chain connects TRBV6-1 to TRBJ1-5; 9 nucleotides agree with TRBD1. Germline V lookup: CDR1 MNHNS, CDR2 SASEGT. CDR3 size: 16 residues. V dropped 6 bases and J dropped 6; count of bases not matched to a gene: 12. The CDR3 spells CASRPGTGMRGQPQHF. The CDR3 region has the DNA TGTGCCAGCAGACCCGGGACAGGGATGAGAGGTCAGCCCCAGCATTTT.

With regard to this clonotype: A much larger clone sits a single nucleotide away, making a read error possible. The chain uses TRBV2 and TRBJ2-7, with a tentative D call TRBD2 (7 bases). Germline CDR1 is SNHLY and CDR2 is FYNNEI. Trimming left V 8 bases short and J 6 bases short, with 26 bases between. This CDR3 contains 16 residues. This chain's CDR3 is CASSQGGRGRTCEQYF. The CDR3, as DNA: TGTGCCAGCTCCCAGGGAGGGCGGGGGCGGACCTGCGAGCAGTACTTC.

This clonotype has a count of ten or more. The chain links TRBV15 to TRBJ1-1; D is uncertain. In germline, CDR1 is LNHNV, CDR2 YYDKDF (reference sequence). The CDR3 consists of 13 residues. The ends were cut back, 1 base at V and 2 bases at J, with 5 bases in the middle. This CDR3 reads CATSRGDNTEAFF. The CDR3 bases are TGTGCCACCAGCAGAGGAGATAACACTGAAGCTTTCTTT.

This clonotype was observed many times. The genes are TRBV28 and TRBJ1-2; D might be TRBD1 (5 bases). Germline V gene data show CDR1 as MDHEN and CDR2 as SYDVKM. CDR3 length: 13 residues. With 3 bases removed from V and 5 bases from J, the gap between germline ends came to 10 bases. CDR3 protein: CASSFQSGYGYTF. CDR3 DNA: TGTGCCAGCAGTTTTCAGTCAGGGTATGGCTACACCTTC.

This clonotype was recorded at least ten times. This rearrangement joins TRBV28 to TRBJ2-7; weak D call: TRBD2 (5 bases). This CDR3 has 15 amino acids. Germline V gene sequence: CDR1 MDHEN, CDR2 SYDVKM. The V and J ends lost 4 bases and 3 bases respectively, with 16 bases between them. The CDR3 region is CASSSSRRPFYEQYV. Written as DNA, the CDR3 is TGTGCCAGCAGTTCATCACGGAGGCCCTTCTACGAGCAGTACGTC.

This clonotype was counted a few times. The chain couples TRBV11-1 to TRBJ1-1; no reliable D call. Germline V lookup: CDR1 SGHAT, CDR2 FQDESV (reference sequence). The CDR3 extends over 13 amino acids. Between the trimmed V and J ends, which lost 1 base and 7 bases, there was a span of 10 bases. The CDR3: CASSLERRNEAFF. CDR3 DNA sequence: TGTGCCAGCAGCTTAGAAAGGAGAAATGAAGCTTTCTTT.

In this sample, this clonotype turned up many times. This chain connects TRBV14 to TRBJ2-3, with D unresolved. The CDR3 loop spans 14 amino acids. CDR1 and CDR2 (germline): SGHDN, FVKESK. Trimming removed 3 bases from V and 2 bases from J, with 9 bases in between. CDR3 nucleotides: TGTGCCAGCAGCCATCGGGTCCCCACAGATACGCAGTATTTT. The encoded protein is CASSHRVPTDTQYF.

In its sample, this clonotype was seen many times. The chain carries TRBV12-3 or TRBV12-4 and TRBJ2-1; TRBD2 agrees at 12 bases. The CDR3 consists of 15 residues. With V trimmed by 6 bases and J by 6 bases, 6 bases remained unmatched. In nucleotides, the CDR3 is TGTGCCAGCAGGGCTAGCGGGGGGGCCGTCAATGAGCAGTTCTTC. This encodes CASRASGGAVNEQFF.

This clonotype was seen many times. The chain couples TRBV29-1 to TRBJ1-2; tentatively, D is TRBD1 (5 bases). The CDR3 has 14 amino acids. Per the germline V gene, CDR1 is SQVTM and CDR2 is ANQGSEA. V was pared by 6 bases and J by 0 bases, with 14 bases between. The DNA for the CDR3 is TGCAGCGTGTGGAGGGTGGGGGCTAACTATGGCTACACCTTC. It encodes CSVWRVGANYGYTF.

The rearrangement joins TRBV9 to TRBJ2-6; TRBD1 agrees at 8 bases. Per germline, CDR1 SGDLS and CDR2 YYNGEE. This CDR3 spans 17 amino acids. The ends lost 4 bases at V and 0 bases at J; junction bases unmatched: 6. The CDR3 reads CASSTGQVVSGANVLTF. Here the CDR3 DNA reads TGTGCCAGCAGCACGGGACAGGTTGTCTCTGGGGCCAACGTCCTGACTTTC.

This clonotype came up once. A read error may explain this, as a much larger clone is one base away. The chain employs TRBV10-3 and TRBJ2-1; 9 bases fit TRBD1. Trimming cost V 5 bases and J 15 bases; bases outside gene matches: 14. This CDR3 comprises 14 residues. Germline V lookup: CDR1 ENHRY, CDR2 SYGVKD. The CDR3 DNA sequence: TGTGCCATCAGTAAGACACAGGGGGCCGTGGGCCTGTTCTTC. Translated, it gives CAISKTQGAVGLFF.